What follows are 19 T cell receptor beta chains derived from one specimen sequenced in a study of cytomegalovirus exposure and HLA in healthy donors. In the PCR, 60 Vbeta and 13 Jbeta primers were used. Using immunoSEQ multiplex PCR, the repertoire was profiled, and TCRdb retains in-frame clones only, with some absent. The data hold some 180,000 clones, with over 75% observed a single time. The sample comprised PBMCs. These TCRs come from a woman aged 25 to 39 in good health and CMV-seronegative.

This clone was found once. This rearrangement joins TRBV19 to TRBJ1-2; a weak D match, TRBD1 (5 bases). The CDR3 has 15 residues. Germline CDR1 reads LNHDA; CDR2 reads SQIVND (reference sequence). The V end was cut by 3 bases, the J end by 4 bases, with 15 bases between. This chain's CDR3 is CASSISIRQGYGYTF. The CDR3, as DNA: TGTGCCAGTAGTATTAGTATTAGGCAGGGCTATGGCTACACCTTC. The variable domain in full, completed from reference TRBV19 and TRBJ1-2, reads DGGITQSPKYLFRKEGQNVTLSCEQNLNHDAMYWYRQDPGQGLRLIYYSQIVNDFQKGDIAEGYSVSREKKESFPLTVTSAQKNPTAFYLCASSISIRQGYGYTFGSGTRLTVV.

The chain combines TRBV4-2 with TRBJ2-1; D perhaps matches TRBD1 (5 bases). The CDR3 covers 16 residues. Germline V CDR1 and CDR2: LGHNA, YNFKEQ. The germline V and J ends were trimmed by 0 bases and 8 bases, with 17 bases remaining between them. The CDR3 DNA reads TGTGCCAGCAGCCAAGAACAAGGGGCCGTCCGGCATGAGCAGTTCTTC. Protein: CASSQEQGAVRHEQFF.

This clone has more than one count but fewer than ten. This chain connects TRBV12-5 to TRBJ1-1; TRBD1 is a possible D gene (5 bases). This CDR3 is built from 15 residues. Trimming took 0 bases from V and 4 from J, leaving 12 bases between them. Germline CDR1 LGHNT, CDR2 FRNRAP. CDR3 amino acids: CASGLVLGRGTEAFF. CDR3 DNA sequence: TGTGCTAGTGGTTTGGTACTGGGAAGGGGCACTGAAGCTTTCTTT.

The J gene is TRBJ2-3, the V gene TRBV27, with TRBD1 identical over 7 bases. J lost 4 bases, V lost 2 bases, and 6 bases had no gene match. Looked up from germline, CDR1 is MNHEY and CDR2 is SMNVEV (reference sequence). This CDR3 contains 15 residues. CDR3 loop: CASSLRQGTPDTQYF. The DNA of the CDR3 is TGTGCCAGCAGTTTAAGACAGGGCACCCCAGATACGCAGTATTTT.

This sequence joins TRBV9 and TRBJ2-1; possible D gene TRBD1, 6 bases. Germline CDR1 and CDR2: SGDLS and YYNGEE. V was cut by 2 bases and J by 4 bases, with 19 bases left in between. This CDR3 region has 17 residues. CDR3 sequence reads: CASSVKAGDAPYNEQFF. CDR3 in DNA: TGTGCCAGCAGCGTTAAGGCAGGGGATGCGCCTTACAATGAGCAGTTCTTC.

The rearrangement joins TRBV2 to TRBJ2-5; 9 positions match TRBD1. This CDR3 is 16 amino acids long. CDR1 and CDR2 from the germline V gene are SNHLY and FYNNEI. With 1 base clipped from V and 4 bases from J, the junction kept 7 bases outside the gene matches. CDR3 in amino acids: CASSEGYLGQGETQYF. In nucleotides, the CDR3 is TGTGCCAGCAGTGAAGGGTATTTGGGACAGGGAGAGACCCAGTACTTC.

This clone was seen only once. The chain carries TRBV6-5 and TRBJ1-5, with a tentative D call TRBD1 (6 bases). V was shortened by 4 bases and J by 5 bases, with 15 bases between the two germline ends. Germline CDR1 MNHEY, CDR2 SVGAGI. The CDR3 is 15 amino acids. The DNA of the CDR3 is TGTGCCAGCAGTTCTACAGGGTTTATTGATCAGCCCCAGCATTTT. It is translated as CASSSTGFIDQPQHF.

The chain's CDR3 is CASSLDPGSSYEQYF. In DNA, the CDR3 is TGTGCCAGCAGCTTAGACCCAGGGTCTTCCTACGAGCAGTACTTC. The rearrangement links TRBV7-9 to TRBJ2-7, with D maybe TRBD1 (5 bases). The CDR3 length is 15 residues. The germline V gene has CDR1 SEHNR and CDR2 FQNEAQ (reference sequence). Trimming removed 1 base from V and 1 base from J, with 11 bases in between. Variable domain in full (rest from reference TRBV7-9 and TRBJ2-7): DTGVSQNPRHKITKRGQNVTFRCDPISEHNRLYWYRQTLGQGPEFLTYFQNEAQLEKSRLLSDRFSAERPKGSFSTLEIQRTEQGDSAMYLCASSLDPGSSYEQYFGPGTRLTVT.

The chain carries TRBV6-6 and TRBJ2-5, with D possibly being TRBD1 (6 bases). The germline V gene has CDR1 MNHNY and CDR2 SVGAGI (reference sequence). The CDR3 is 14 amino acids. V lost 6 bases and J 4 bases, leaving 15 bases between the germline ends. In DNA, the CDR3 is TGTGCCAGCAGCTACGACAGGATACTAGAGACCCAGTACTTC. Protein sequence: CASSYDRILETQYF.

The chain uses TRBV9 and TRBJ1-5, with D unclear. V was pared by 0 bases and J by 1 base, with 5 bases between. The CDR3 is 14 residues long. Germline V gene sequence: CDR1 SGDLS, CDR2 YYNGEE. In DNA, the CDR3 is TGTGCCAGCAGCGTAGGTGGCAGCAATCAGCCCCAGCATTTT. Amino acids: CASSVGGSNQPQHF.

J is TRBJ2-7 and V is TRBV6-5, with D perhaps TRBD1 (6 bases). V lost 0 bases and J 0 bases, leaving 9 bases between the germline ends. Germline V CDR1 and CDR2: MNHEY, SVGAGI. This CDR3 region has 15 residues. The CDR3 loop is CASSYSTGTSYEQYF. The DNA of the CDR3 is TGTGCCAGCAGTTACTCGACAGGTACCTCCTACGAGCAGTACTTC.

This chain links TRBV6-5 with TRBJ1-2; 8 positions match TRBD1. CDR1 is MNHEY, CDR2 SVGAGI, per germline. The CDR3 totals 14 residues. Germline trimming cut 2 bases from V and 6 bases from J; bases unmatched to any gene: 5. The CDR3: CASSYDRGYDGYTF. The CDR3 DNA sequence: TGTGCCAGCAGTTACGACAGGGGATACGATGGCTACACCTTC.

In this sample, this clone turned up a few times. The V and J genes are TRBV5-1 and TRBJ1-2; D gene uncertain. The V gene's germline CDR1 is SGHRS and CDR2 YFSETQ. The CDR3 covers 13 residues. V was cut by 2 bases and J by 5 bases, with 10 bases left in between. For the CDR3, the DNA is TGCGCCAGCAGCTTTGGGGAGGTTTATGGCTACACCTTC. Residues: CASSFGEVYGYTF.

The chain has TRBV27 and TRBJ2-7, with D tentatively TRBD1 (6 bases). In germline, CDR1 is MNHEY, CDR2 SMNVEV (reference sequence). This CDR3 is 17 amino acids long. The germline V and J ends were trimmed by 2 bases and 3 bases, with 20 bases remaining between them. As DNA, the CDR3 is TGTGCCAGCAGTTTACGTCTGGGACAAGGGGAATACTACGAGCAGTACTTC. This sequence encodes CASSLRLGQGEYYEQYF.

The genes are TRBV5-1 and TRBJ2-7; TRBD1 matches at 7 bases. The junction had 4 bases not matched to a gene; V was cut back by 1 base and J by 3 bases. Looked up from germline, CDR1 is SGHRS and CDR2 is YFSETQ. CDR3 length: 14 residues. In DNA, the CDR3 is TGCGCCAGCAGCTTGATCCGGGACAGCTACGAGCAGTACTTC. Translated, it gives CASSLIRDSYEQYF.

The gene calls are TRBV30 and TRBJ2-5; 7 nucleotides line up with TRBD1. CDR1 GTSNPN and CDR2 SVGIG come from the germline V gene (reference sequence). Unmatched junction bases numbered 7, after V lost 4 bases and J lost 2 bases. This CDR3 has 14 amino acids. CDR3 residues: CAWNRQGLQETQYF. CDR3 in DNA: TGTGCCTGGAACCGACAGGGCTTACAAGAGACCCAGTACTTC. Based on the CDR3 plus reference TRBV30 and TRBJ2-5, the full variable domain is SQTIHQWPATLVQPVGSPLSLECTVEGTSNPNLYWYRQAAGRGLQLLFYSVGIGQISSEVPQNLSASRPQDRQFILSSKKLLLSDSGFYLCAWNRQGLQETQYFGPGTRLLVL.

This chain links TRBV19 with TRBJ1-1; perhaps TRBD1 as D (6 bases). The germline V gene encodes CDR1 LNHDA and CDR2 SQIVND (reference sequence). V was trimmed by 7 bases and J by 2 bases, leaving 11 bases between them. The CDR3 is 13 amino acids. The CDR3 coding sequence is TGTGCCAGTACGGGCAGGGGAAACACTGAAGCTTTCTTT. This encodes CASTGRGNTEAFF.

The rearrangement uses TRBV5-1 and TRBJ1-2, with D tentatively TRBD1 (6 bases). Trimming cost V 2 bases and J 3 bases, with 11 bases left between them. This CDR3 comprises 14 residues. CDR1 and CDR2 (germline): SGHRS, YFSETQ. The CDR3 loop reads CASSFTGRDYGYTF. The CDR3 DNA reads TGCGCCAGCAGCTTTACAGGGAGAGACTATGGCTACACCTTC.

This rearrangement joins TRBV7-8 to TRBJ1-5, with TRBD1 matching 7 bases. Germline V gene lookup returns CDR1 SGHVS and CDR2 FQNEAQ. The CDR3 has 16 residues. With 5 bases clipped from V and 1 base from J, the junction kept 8 bases outside the gene matches. The CDR3 sequence: CASSPRRGLSNQPQHF. The CDR3 coding sequence is TGTGCCAGCAGCCCGCGGAGGGGGCTGAGCAATCAGCCCCAGCATTTT.